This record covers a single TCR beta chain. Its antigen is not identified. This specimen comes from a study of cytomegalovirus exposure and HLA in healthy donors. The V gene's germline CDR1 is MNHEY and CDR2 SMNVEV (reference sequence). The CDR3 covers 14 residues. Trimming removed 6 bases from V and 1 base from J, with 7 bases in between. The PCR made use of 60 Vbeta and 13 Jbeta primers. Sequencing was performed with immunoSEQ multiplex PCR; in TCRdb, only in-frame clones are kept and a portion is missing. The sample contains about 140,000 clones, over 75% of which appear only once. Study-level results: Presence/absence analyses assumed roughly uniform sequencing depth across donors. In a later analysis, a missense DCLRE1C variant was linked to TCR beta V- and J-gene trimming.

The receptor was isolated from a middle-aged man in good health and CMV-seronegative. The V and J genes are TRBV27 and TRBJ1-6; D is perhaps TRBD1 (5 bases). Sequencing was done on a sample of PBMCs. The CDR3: CASRGGSYNSPLHF. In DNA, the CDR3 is TGTGCCAGCAGGGGGGGATCCTATAATTCACCCCTCCACTTT.